Listed here are 27 T cell receptor beta chains from one sample, sequenced in a study of T cell changes during pregnancy in multiple sclerosis. Generated by immunoSEQ multiplex PCR, the TCRdb table keeps only in-frame clones and is missing some. The data hold about 34,000 clones, with 90% observed a single time. The starting material was CD8+ T cells from peripheral blood mononuclear cells, obtained in the first trimester of pregnancy. The source of these receptors is a female donor with multiple sclerosis, enrolled in a pregnancy study.

The chain employs TRBV4-1 and TRBJ2-3; no clear D gene. The V and J ends lost 4 bases and 2 bases respectively, with 7 bases between them. CDR1 and CDR2 from the germline V gene are MGHRA and YSYEKL. The CDR3 totals 13 residues. The chain's CDR3 is CASSPTDTDTQYF. The CDR3, as DNA: TGCGCCAGCAGCCCCACTGACACAGATACGCAGTATTTT.

The CDR3 coding sequence is TGCGCCAGCAGCCCCGGATTCGGGACAGCGAACACTGAAGCTTTCTTT. This gives the protein CASSPGFGTANTEAFF. The chain combines TRBV5-1 with TRBJ1-1; 7 nucleotides match TRBD1. Germline CDR1 SGHRS, CDR2 YFSETQ. The CDR3 is 16 amino acids. V lost 4 bases to trimming and J lost 1 base; unmatched junction nucleotides: 10.

V and J are TRBV27 and TRBJ1-5, with D uncertain. V lost 2 bases to trimming and J lost 4 bases, with 6 bases between them. The germline V gene encodes CDR1 MNHEY and CDR2 SMNVEV (reference sequence). CDR3 size: 13 residues. CDR3 nucleotides: TGTGCCAGCAGTTTAAGTAGTAATCAGCCCCAGCATTTT. Translated: CASSLSSNQPQHF.

V gene TRBV15 combines with J gene TRBJ2-7, with 8 positions matching TRBD1. Germline V CDR1 and CDR2: LNHNV, YYDKDF (reference sequence). This CDR3 region has 15 residues. V gave up 0 bases and J gave up 4 bases; unmatched junction bases: 5. CDR3 sequence: CATSRDGQGLYEQYF. The CDR3 DNA sequence: TGTGCCACCAGCAGAGACGGACAGGGCCTGTACGAGCAGTACTTC.

This chain joins TRBV28 and TRBJ2-7, with D possibly matching TRBD1 (7 bases). The germline V gene has CDR1 MDHEN and CDR2 SYDVKM. This CDR3 region has 14 residues. V lost 7 bases to trimming and J lost 2 bases, with 15 bases between them. The CDR3 coding sequence is TGTGCCAGCACCTCAGGGGGGCCCACCTACGAGCAGTACTTC. Its translation: CASTSGGPTYEQYF.

This chain uses TRBV7-2 with TRBJ2-3, with 7 bases aligning to TRBD2. CDR1 and CDR2 from the germline V gene are SGHTA and FQGNSA. This CDR3 comprises 16 residues. V gave up 3 bases and J gave up 2 bases; unmatched junction bases: 8. CDR3 in amino acids: CASSLRDYGFTDTQYF. The CDR3, as DNA: TGTGCCAGCAGCTTGAGGGACTACGGCTTCACAGATACGCAGTATTTT.

The chain carries TRBV27 and TRBJ2-3; D is perhaps TRBD2 (6 bases). The CDR3 contains 18 residues. Trimming took off 5 bases at V and 6 bases at J, with 27 bases between the two ends. CDR1 and CDR2 (germline): MNHEY, SMNVEV (reference sequence). The CDR3 sequence is CASSTRLVSGVVYDTQYF. Written as DNA, the CDR3 is TGTGCCAGCAGTACCCGACTAGTTTCGGGGGTAGTTTATGATACGCAGTATTTT.

This chain connects TRBV2 to TRBJ2-2; 10 bases are shared with TRBD2. Germline lookup yields CDR1 SNHLY and CDR2 FYNNEI. V dropped 4 bases and J dropped 3; count of bases not matched to a gene: 5. There are 16 residues in the CDR3. CDR3 loop: CASSGGSGRDTGELFF. CDR3 coding DNA: TGTGCCAGCAGTGGGGGGAGCGGGAGGGACACCGGGGAGCTGTTTTTT.

CDR3 DNA sequence: TGTGCAAGTCGCCCCCGTAGCGGGAGGTTTGGCTATGAGCAGTTCTTC. As protein: CASRPRSGRFGYEQFF. The rearrangement uses TRBV12-2 and TRBJ2-1; the table assigns TRBD2, which was not confirmed against the DNA. TRBV12-2 represents a pseudogene. The CDR3 is 16 residues long.

A remark on this clone: At one end the junction does not follow the germline gene, possibly because of a read error. The same CDR3 is also encoded by other DNA sequences in this sample. The genes are TRBV5-4 and TRBJ2-5; D possibly corresponds to TRBD1 (6 bases). This CDR3 comprises 12 residues. Germline V gene lookup returns CDR1 SGHNT and CDR2 YYREEE (reference sequence). CDR3 protein: CASSPDRETQYF. DNA of the CDR3: TGCGCCAGCAGCCCAGACAGGGAGACCCAGTACTTC.

CDR3 nucleotides: TGTGCCAGCAGCTCCGGGACAGGGTTCTCTCCCTACGAGCAGTACTTC. Residues: CASSSGTGFSPYEQYF. This sequence joins TRBV7-9 and TRBJ2-7; 9 bases agree with TRBD1. Germline CDR1 SEHNR, CDR2 FQNEAQ (reference sequence). The CDR3 spans 16 residues. Unmatched junction bases numbered 9, after V lost 4 bases and J lost 2 bases.

The chain links TRBV4-3 to TRBJ2-7; D remains ambiguous. Per the germline V gene, CDR1 is LGHNA and CDR2 is YSLEER. This CDR3 has 13 residues. With 0 bases removed from V and 4 bases from J, the gap between germline ends came to 7 bases. CDR3: CASSQDVTYEQYF. The CDR3 DNA sequence: TGCGCCAGCAGCCAAGATGTGACTTACGAGCAGTACTTC.

This chain links TRBV4-3 with TRBJ2-3; 13 bases are shared with TRBD2. CDR1 and CDR2 from the germline V gene are LGHNA and YSLEER. V lost 1 base to trimming and J lost 2 bases; unmatched junction nucleotides: 12. The CDR3 totals 20 residues. The CDR3 here is CASSQAWGVTSGRITDTQYF. The CDR3 DNA reads as TGCGCCAGCAGCCAAGCATGGGGGGTGACTAGCGGGAGGATCACAGATACGCAGTATTTT.

The chain carries TRBV29-1 and TRBJ2-1, with TRBD2 matching over 7 bases. The V gene end was trimmed by 4 bases and the J gene end by 6 bases; junction bases not matched to a gene: 3. CDR1 and CDR2 from the germline V gene are SQVTM and ANQGSEA. The CDR3 extends over 12 amino acids. In nucleotides, the CDR3 is TGCAGCGTTGGGGGGGGTTTCAATGAGCAGTTCTTC. The encoded protein is CSVGGGFNEQFF.

The genes are TRBV28 and TRBJ2-7; 7 bases align to TRBD1. Germline V gene data show CDR1 as MDHEN and CDR2 as SYDVKM. This CDR3 region has 15 residues. V dropped 2 bases and J dropped 2; count of bases not matched to a gene: 6. The DNA for the CDR3 is TGTGCCAGCAGTTTACCGTGGGACAGTCCCTACGAGCAGTACTTC. It encodes CASSLPWDSPYEQYF.

The gene calls are TRBV6-1 and TRBJ2-7; 7 bases align to TRBD1. Germline V gene data show CDR1 as MNHNS and CDR2 as SASEGT. The CDR3 runs 14 residues. Trimming cost V 7 bases and J 4 bases; bases outside gene matches: 10. Here the CDR3 reads CASIYRGDFYEQYF. Here the CDR3 DNA reads TGTGCCAGCATTTACAGGGGCGACTTTTACGAGCAGTACTTC.

The CDR3 nucleotides are TGTGCCAGCAGCTTAGGGGGGGAGAGAGAGCAGTACTTC. It translates to CASSLGGEREQYF. The rearrangement links TRBV7-8 to TRBJ2-7; TRBD2 might be the D (6 bases). In germline, CDR1 is SGHVS, CDR2 FQNEAQ. Trimming shortened V by 1 base and J by 7 bases, and 11 bases separated the two germline ends. This CDR3 spans 13 amino acids.

The chain uses TRBV11-2 and TRBJ2-7; no clear D. The CDR3 loop spans 15 amino acids. From germline, CDR1 is SGHAT and CDR2 FQNNGV. The V end lost 5 bases, the J end lost 1 base, and 15 bases lay between the germline ends. The CDR3 loop reads CASSRLVVPSYEQYF. The CDR3, as DNA: TGTGCCAGCAGCAGGCTAGTCGTCCCTTCCTACGAGCAGTACTTC. Using reference TRBV11-2 and TRBJ2-7 for the parts outside the CDR3, the full variable domain is EAGVAQSPRYKIIEKRQSVAFWCNPISGHATLYWYQQILGQGPKLLIQFQNNGVVDDSQLPKDRFSAERLKGVDSTLKIQPAKLEDSAVYLCASSRLVVPSYEQYFGPGTRLTVT.

The chain employs TRBV7-3 and TRBJ2-7, with a tentative D call TRBD2 (6 bases). Germline V gene data show CDR1 as SGHTA and CDR2 as FQGTGA. This CDR3 region has 14 residues. V gave up 2 bases and J gave up 4 bases, with 12 bases separating them. The CDR3 DNA reads as TGTGCCAGCAGCTTATTAGGTGGGGGGTACGAGCAGTACTTC. This encodes CASSLLGGGYEQYF.

As regards this clone: This sample includes further DNA sequences coding for the same CDR3. The chain uses TRBV9 and TRBJ2-1; TRBD2 matches at 10 bases. The CDR3 has 16 amino acids. J gave up 1 base and V 4 bases, and 5 bases lay outside the gene matches. The germline CDR1 and CDR2 sequences are SGDLS and YYNGEE. The DNA for the CDR3 is TGTGCCAGCAGCCCTCGACTAGCGGGTTCCTACAATGAGCAGTTCTTC. Amino acid sequence: CASSPRLAGSYNEQFF. The full variable domain, with the rest looked up from reference TRBV9 and TRBJ2-1, is DSGVTQTPKHLITATGQRVTLRCSPRSGDLSVYWYQQSLDQGLQFLIQYYNGEERAKGNILERFSAQQFPDLHSELNLSSLELGDSALYFCASSPRLAGSYNEQFFGPGTRLTVL.

The chain combines TRBV7-2 with TRBJ2-1; 7 nucleotides align to TRBD1. V lost 5 bases and J lost 3; bases outside the gene matches: 7. The CDR3 covers 15 residues. The V gene's germline CDR1 is SGHTA and CDR2 FQGNSA. The DNA for the CDR3 is TGTGCCAGCAGCATGGACAGGCAAGTCTACAATGAGCAGTTCTTC. Translated: CASSMDRQVYNEQFF.

This clone was observed once. The J gene is TRBJ2-3, the V gene TRBV29-1; D unclear. This CDR3 has 14 amino acids. The V gene lost 0 bases and the J gene lost 1 base, with 8 bases spanning the gap. The germline CDR1 and CDR2 sequences are SQVTM and ANQGSEA. DNA of the CDR3: TGCAGCGTTGAAGATTTCACAGGCACAGATACGCAGTATTTT. Residues: CSVEDFTGTDTQYF.

This chain links TRBV15 with TRBJ2-6; TRBD1 is a possible D gene (5 bases). V lost 5 bases and J lost 4, with 12 bases in between. This CDR3 contains 15 residues. The germline gives CDR1 LNHNV, CDR2 YYDKDF (reference sequence). For the CDR3, the DNA is TGTGCCACCAGCGTCGACAGATCCGGGGCCAACGTCCTGACTTTC. It specifies CATSVDRSGANVLTF.

The J gene is TRBJ2-7, the V gene TRBV2; 8 bases agree with TRBD1. CDR1 SNHLY and CDR2 FYNNEI come from the germline V gene. The V and J ends lost 10 bases and 5 bases, in that order; junction bases with no gene match: 7. The CDR3 contains 12 residues. In nucleotides, the CDR3 is TGTGCCACCACCGACAGGGGCCACGAGCAGTACTTC. Encoded protein: CATTDRGHEQYF.

CDR3 protein: CASTLGALMNTEAFF. CDR3 nucleotide sequence: TGTGCCAGCACCCTGGGGGCCCTCATGAACACTGAAGCTTTCTTT. The V call is TRBV11-2, the J call TRBJ1-1; D is possibly TRBD1 (6 bases). CDR1 is SGHAT and CDR2 is FQNNGV in the germline V gene. This CDR3 is built from 15 residues. The V and J ends lost 7 bases and 0 bases respectively, with 15 bases between them.

The chain is built from TRBV27 and TRBJ2-1; TRBD2 is a possible D gene (5 bases). Trimming left V 5 bases short and J 5 bases short, with 19 bases between. The CDR3 length is 16 residues. The germline gives CDR1 MNHEY, CDR2 SMNVEV (reference sequence). For the CDR3, the DNA is TGTGCCAGCAGTATAACAAGTGTTAGCGTTAACAATGAGCAGTTCTTC. This translates into CASSITSVSVNNEQFF.

V usage is TRBV27 and J usage is TRBJ2-7, with 10 bases identical to TRBD2. Per the germline V gene, CDR1 is MNHEY and CDR2 is SMNVEV (reference sequence). The trim removed 5 bases at V and 11 bases at J, leaving 3 bases unmatched. This CDR3 is built from 11 residues. CDR3 coding DNA: TGTGCCAGCAGTCTAGCGGGAGTGGAGTACTTC. Translating gives CASSLAGVEYF.